The rows below give T cell receptor beta chains drawn from one sample of a study of CD8 T cells in Susac syndrome. TCRdb reprocessed the immunoSEQ multiplex PCR reads with MiXCR, giving one entry per CDR3 protein. The table lists 180,000 or so distinct CDR3 sequences, over 90% of them singletons. The material sequenced was CD4+ T cells from PBMCs. The receptors stem from a human donor with multiple sclerosis. The CDR3 runs from the conserved cysteine through the conserved F or W. The D gene is left open where the match is weak. Some rows mark clone size as missing; the rest say once, few, many or name a class of expanded clone.

v_call	d_call	j_call	clone_size	cdr3_aa	cdr3_nt
TRBV29-1	.	TRBJ1-1	once	CSVGGVTEAFF	TGCAGCGTTGGAGGGGTCACTGAAGCTTTCTTT
TRBV3-1	.	TRBJ1-1	.	CASSQLGQAFF	TGTGCCAGCAGCCAACTGGGACAAGCTTTCTTT
TRBV12-3/TRBV12-4	.	TRBJ2-7	once	CASSPAGSLGGEQYF	TGTGCCAGCAGTCCGGCAGGGAGCTTAGGAGGCGAGCAGTACTTC
TRBV18	.	TRBJ1-2	.	CASSPGEATYGYTF	TGTGCCAGCTCACCAGGGGAGGCCACCTATGGCTACACCTTC
TRBV2	.	TRBJ2-7	.	CASSGRSSPYEQYF	TGTGCCAGCAGTGGGCGGTCCAGTCCCTACGAGCAGTACTTC
TRBV29-1	.	TRBJ2-1	.	CSVGDNEQFF	TGCAGCGTTGGGGACAATGAGCAGTTCTTC
TRBV3-1	.	TRBJ2-7	.	CASSPSMSSYLREQYF	TGTGCCAGCAGCCCTTCCATGTCTAGTTATCTGCGAGAGCAGTACTTC
TRBV9	.	TRBJ1-4	.	CASSSTGDRRNEKLFF	TGTGCCAGCAGCTCGACAGGCGATCGTCGGAATGAAAAACTGTTTTTT
TRBV7-9	TRBD2	TRBJ2-1	.	CASSFAGVSYNEQFF	TGTGCCAGCAGCTTTGCGGGGGTCTCCTACAATGAGCAGTTCTTC
TRBV29-1	.	TRBJ2-7	.	CSVGTDTLPYGQYF	TGCAGCGTTGGTACGGATACACTCCCCTACGGGCAGTACTTC
TRBV29-1	.	TRBJ2-4	.	CSVAGQAKNIQYF	TGCAGCGTTGCGGGTCAGGCCAAAAACATTCAGTACTTC
TRBV7-9	.	TRBJ2-5	.	CASSLIRGLVQETQYF	TGTGCCAGCAGCTTAATCAGGGGCCTGGTACAAGAGACCCAGTACTTC
TRBV2	.	TRBJ1-1	.	CASGSGGVNTEAFF	TGTGCCAGCGGATCAGGTGGCGTGAACACTGAAGCTTTCTTT
TRBV7-8	.	TRBJ2-6	.	CASSFNSGANVLTF	TGTGCCAGCAGCTTCAACTCTGGGGCCAACGTCCTGACTTTC
TRBV20-1	TRBD1	TRBJ1-2	.	CRSTGGAGGYTF	TGCAGATCCACAGGGGGCGCGGGTGGCTACACCTTC
TRBV30	TRBD1	TRBJ2-7	.	CAWRARGRSYEQYF	TGTGCCTGGAGGGCTAGGGGGCGTAGCTACGAGCAGTACTTC
TRBV30	.	TRBJ1-1	.	CAWSESREAFF	TGTGCCTGGAGTGAGAGCCGAGAAGCTTTCTTT
TRBV10-2	.	TRBJ1-2	.	CASRGRQDGYTF	TGCGCCAGCAGAGGAAGACAGGATGGCTACACCTTC
TRBV5-4	.	TRBJ2-7	.	CATTTYPIPYEQYF	TGTGCCACCACGACGTACCCCATCCCGTACGAGCAGTACTTC
TRBV5-1	TRBD1	TRBJ2-6	.	CASYGQGHTSGANVLTF	TGCGCCAGCTACGGACAGGGCCATACCTCTGGGGCCAACGTCCTGACTTTC
TRBV20-1	.	TRBJ2-1	.	CSARWLYNEQFF	TGCAGTGCTAGGTGGCTATACAATGAGCAGTTCTTC
TRBV20-1	.	TRBJ1-4	.	CSARANEKLFF	TGCAGTGCTAGGGCCAATGAAAAACTGTTTTTT
TRBV9	TRBD1	TRBJ2-5	.	CASSVVQGGQETQYF	TGTGCCAGCAGCGTAGTACAGGGGGGCCAAGAGACCCAGTACTTC
TRBV3-1	TRBD2	TRBJ2-1	once	CASSPRGSGGGSYNEQFF	TGTGCCAGCAGCCCCCGGGGTAGCGGGGGAGGCTCCTACAATGAGCAGTTCTTC
TRBV6-5	TRBD2	TRBJ2-7	.	CASGSTSGRAYEQYF	TGTGCCAGCGGCTCAACTAGCGGGAGGGCCTACGAGCAGTACTTC
TRBV12-3/TRBV12-4	TRBD1	TRBJ1-2	.	CASSRDREGYGYTF	TGTGCCAGCAGCCGCGACAGGGAAGGGTATGGCTACACCTTC
TRBV9	TRBD2	TRBJ2-1	once	CASSVGLAGGHEQFF	TGTGCCAGCAGCGTAGGGCTAGCGGGAGGACATGAGCAGTTCTTC
TRBV3-1	.	TRBJ2-5	.	CASSQGFGETQYF	TGTGCCAGCAGCCAAGGGTTCGGGGAGACCCAGTACTTC
TRBV9	.	TRBJ2-7	.	CASSVAGEPEQYF	TGTGCCAGCAGCGTAGCTGGGGAACCCGAGCAGTACTTC
TRBV5-4	.	TRBJ1-1	.	CASSLAVGQNTEAFF	TGTGCCAGCAGCTTGGCTGTGGGACAGAACACTGAAGCTTTCTTT
TRBV15	TRBD1	TRBJ2-5	.	CATSTHRGETQYF	TGTGCCACCAGCACCCACAGGGGTGAGACCCAGTACTTC
TRBV6-2/TRBV6-3	.	TRBJ1-5	once	CASVGGGQPQHF	TGTGCCAGCGTTGGGGGAGGCCAGCCCCAGCATTTT
TRBV5-1	.	TRBJ2-7	.	CASSLGTAGYEQYF	TGCGCCAGCAGCTTGGGGACAGCGGGCTACGAGCAGTACTTC
TRBV3-1	TRBD1	TRBJ1-2	.	CASSFTGVTNGYTF	TGTGCCAGCAGCTTCACAGGGGTGACTAATGGCTACACCTTC
TRBV4-2	.	TRBJ1-2	.	CASTRSLTEHANYGYTF	TGTGCCAGCACCAGATCACTGACAGAACACGCTAACTATGGCTACACCTTC
TRBV27	.	TRBJ2-7	.	CASSLIIEWYF	TGTGCCAGCAGTTTGATTATAGAGTGGTACTTC
TRBV29-1	TRBD1	TRBJ2-3	.	CSVGSRQGGTDTQYF	TGCAGCGTTGGGTCGCGACAGGGAGGCACAGATACGCAGTATTTT
TRBV24-1	.	TRBJ2-3	.	CATSVGLATDTQYF	TGTGCCACCAGCGTTGGACTGGCCACAGATACGCAGTATTTT
TRBV2	.	TRBJ2-3	.	CASRGSYTDTQYF	TGTGCCAGCAGGGGTTCATACACAGATACGCAGTATTTT
TRBV3-1	.	TRBJ2-1	.	CASSLSSSYNEQFF	TGTGCCAGCAGCCTTAGTAGCTCCTACAATGAGCAGTTCTTC
TRBV4-2	.	TRBJ2-1	.	CASSQEWRLEGEQFF	TGTGCCAGCAGCCAAGAATGGCGGCTAGAGGGTGAGCAGTTCTTC
TRBV5-1	.	TRBJ2-2	.	CASSSARSTNTGELFF	TGCGCCAGCAGCTCCGCTCGGAGCACGAACACCGGGGAGCTGTTTTTT
TRBV30	.	TRBJ1-2	.	CASSIFIHGYTF	TGTGCCTCCTCCATCTTTATTCATGGCTACACCTTC
TRBV3-1	.	TRBJ2-1	few	CASSQGPSSYNEQFF	TGTGCCAGCAGTCAGGGGCCGAGCTCCTACAATGAGCAGTTCTTC
TRBV20-1	TRBD2	TRBJ2-3	.	CSARIAGGQDTQYF	TGCAGTGCTAGAATAGCGGGGGGGCAAGATACGCAGTATTTT
TRBV6-2/TRBV6-3	.	TRBJ1-5	.	CASSLRQANQPQHF	TGTGCCAGCAGTTTACGACAGGCCAATCAGCCCCAGCATTTT
TRBV4-1	TRBD2	TRBJ2-1	.	CASSQTWGGYNEQFF	TGCGCCAGCAGCCAAACCTGGGGGGGCTACAATGAGCAGTTCTTC
TRBV7-9	.	TRBJ1-1	.	CASSPIPGPGDTEAFF	TGTGCCAGCAGCCCTATACCTGGGCCCGGGGACACTGAAGCTTTCTTT
TRBV30	TRBD2	TRBJ2-1	once	CAWRVTSGIYNEQFF	TGTGCCTGGAGGGTTACTAGCGGGATCTACAATGAGCAGTTCTTC
TRBV12-3/TRBV12-4	.	TRBJ2-7	.	CASGKYEQYF	TGTGCCAGCGGGAAATACGAGCAGTACTTC
TRBV29-1	TRBD1	TRBJ2-7	.	CSVRGQGGEQYF	TGCAGCGTTCGGGGACAGGGAGGCGAGCAGTACTTC
TRBV7-9	.	TRBJ1-4	.	CASSSNGGTNEKLFF	TGTGCCAGCAGCTCGAATGGAGGGACTAATGAAAAACTGTTTTTT
TRBV30	.	TRBJ1-3	.	CAWDSGQSGNTIYF	TGTGCCTGGGATTCCGGACAATCTGGAAACACCATATATTTT
TRBV30	.	TRBJ1-2	.	CAWAVGGRGYTF	TGTGCCTGGGCCGTCGGGGGTAGAGGCTACACCTTC
TRBV7-6	TRBD2	TRBJ2-3	.	CASSLNPSGGGDTQYF	TGTGCCAGCAGCTTAAATCCGTCGGGAGGCGGAGATACGCAGTATTTT
TRBV7-2	.	TRBJ1-5	.	CASSRLWGSFNQPQHF	TGTGCCAGCAGCCGTCTGTGGGGTAGTTTCAATCAGCCCCAGCATTTT
TRBV15	.	TRBJ2-7	.	CATSRDQTASYEQYF	TGTGCCACCAGCAGAGATCAGACAGCCTCCTACGAGCAGTACTTC
TRBV5-1	.	TRBJ1-1	.	CASSQNKNTEAFF	TGCGCCAGCAGCCAGAATAAGAACACTGAAGCTTTCTTT
TRBV12-3/TRBV12-4	.	TRBJ1-5	.	CASSFGGPNQPQHF	TGTGCCAGCAGTTTCGGAGGCCCCAATCAGCCCCAGCATTTT